Below are 28 T cell receptor beta chains sequenced from a single sample in a study of blood T cell repertoires in COVID-19. The method was immunoSEQ multiplex PCR; TCRdb's version includes in-frame clones alone and lacks a portion of them. The sample records about 170,000 clones, about 88% being singletons. The sequencing input was peripheral blood. These receptors came from a man in his forties or fifties who had recovered from COVID-19.

The chain links TRBV14 to TRBJ2-1; 12 positions match TRBD2. Unmatched junction bases numbered 6, after V lost 2 bases and J lost 7 bases. Germline CDR1 SGHDN, CDR2 FVKESK. The CDR3 has 16 residues. This chain's CDR3 is CASSQRRLAGVNEQFF. As DNA, the CDR3 is TGTGCCAGCAGCCAAAGGAGACTAGCGGGAGTAAATGAGCAGTTCTTC.

The chain recombines TRBV27 with TRBJ1-1; 7 nucleotides align to TRBD1. Trimming removed 6 bases from V and 4 bases from J; junction bases left unmatched: 8. This CDR3 is 14 amino acids long. Germline CDR1 MNHEY, CDR2 SMNVEV (reference sequence). Here the CDR3 reads CASRRGGIITEAFF. CDR3 in DNA: TGTGCCAGCAGGAGAGGGGGCATTATCACTGAAGCTTTCTTT.

This chain uses TRBV2 with TRBJ2-3; 15 positions match TRBD2. Germline lookup yields CDR1 SNHLY and CDR2 FYNNEI. The CDR3 has 22 amino acids. V was pared by 6 bases and J by 0 bases, with 19 bases of the junction left unmatched. The DNA of the CDR3 is TGTGCCAGCAGCCCTAGACGGAGACCCGGGACTAGCGGGGGGCTAAGCACAGATACGCAGTATTTT. Translation gives CASSPRRRPGTSGGLSTDTQYF.

The sample holds one count of this clone. V and J are TRBV6-6 and TRBJ2-2, with 11 bases that match TRBD1. This CDR3 is 15 amino acids long. After removal of 5 bases from V and 6 bases from J, the junction contained 5 bases not matched to a gene. CDR1 and CDR2 from the germline V gene are MNHNY and SVGAGI (reference sequence). CDR3 DNA sequence: TGTGCCAGCAGTCGAGGACAGGGGGCTGCCGGGGAGCTGTTTTTT. The encoded protein is CASSRGQGAAGELFF.

This clone has a handful of counts. The chain has TRBV30 and TRBJ1-6, with D possibly TRBD1 on 6 matching bases. The CDR3 is 11 residues long. V was clipped by 4 bases and J by 10 bases, with 8 bases between them. Germline loops: CDR1 GTSNPN, CDR2 SVGIG (reference sequence). The CDR3: CAWNRDSPLHF. The CDR3 DNA sequence: TGTGCCTGGAACAGGGACTCACCCCTCCACTTT.

V and J are TRBV2 and TRBJ1-5; a weak D match, TRBD1 (6 bases). Between the trimmed V and J ends, which lost 4 bases and 6 bases, there was a span of 19 bases. The CDR3 has 16 residues. Germline V lookup: CDR1 SNHLY, CDR2 FYNNEI. The CDR3 DNA reads TGTGCCAGCAGTGCTCAAGGGGGGGGCAGGGGTCAGCCCCAGCATTTT. It yields the protein CASSAQGGGRGQPQHF.

The chain couples TRBV4-3 to TRBJ2-5, with 12 bases lining up with TRBD1. V shed 0 bases, J shed 5 bases, and the junction held 4 bases outside the gene matches. CDR3 size: 16 residues. Germline values: CDR1 LGHNA, CDR2 YSLEER. Here the CDR3 DNA reads TGCGCCAGCAGCCAAGAGGGACAGGGGGCGGGGGAGACCCAGTACTTC. It encodes CASSQEGQGAGETQYF.

This clone appeared a single time. V and J are TRBV12-3 or TRBV12-4 and TRBJ1-3, with 8 bases fitting TRBD1. The CDR3 sequence is 11 residues long. V shed 10 bases, J shed 4 bases, and the junction held 0 bases outside the gene matches. CDR3 sequence reads: CATGGGNTIYF. CDR3 sequence (DNA): TGTGCCACAGGGGGCGGAAACACCATATATTTT.

This clone was observed a few times. The rearrangement joins TRBV19 to TRBJ1-1, with 7 bases lining up with TRBD1. The CDR3 contains 13 residues. CDR1 and CDR2 (germline): LNHDA, SQIVND (reference sequence). V dropped 5 bases and J dropped 5; count of bases not matched to a gene: 5. The CDR3 here is CASSLDRFTEAFF. The CDR3 nucleotides read TGTGCCAGTAGTCTGGACAGGTTTACTGAAGCTTTCTTT.

V gene TRBV7-6 combines with J gene TRBJ2-3; 8 nucleotides match TRBD2. The CDR3 runs 17 residues. Germline V CDR1 and CDR2: SGHVS, FNYEAQ. J lost 0 bases, V lost 5 bases, and 10 bases had no gene match. The CDR3 here is CASSPRSGRASTDTQYF. The DNA for the CDR3 is TGTGCCAGCAGCCCAAGGTCCGGGAGGGCTAGCACAGATACGCAGTATTTT.

The chain is built from TRBV5-1 and TRBJ2-5, with a weak D call TRBD2 (6 bases). V was shortened by 4 bases and J by 4 bases, with 8 bases between the two germline ends. This CDR3 has 12 amino acids. Germline lookup yields CDR1 SGHRS and CDR2 YFSETQ. The CDR3 loop reads CASSRESETQYF. DNA of the CDR3: TGCGCCAGCAGCCGGGAGTCAGAGACCCAGTACTTC.

This clone was observed once. The genes are TRBV29-1 and TRBJ2-6; D possibly corresponds to TRBD1 (5 bases). CDR1 and CDR2 from the germline V gene are SQVTM and ANQGSEA. V shed 0 bases and J shed 0 bases, with 21 bases lying between them. This CDR3 contains 20 residues. The CDR3 loop reads CSVEDRDRSGTASGANVLTF. The CDR3 nucleotides are TGCAGCGTTGAAGATAGAGACAGATCAGGTACGGCCTCTGGGGCCAACGTCCTGACTTTC. The entire variable domain, with the rest obtained from reference TRBV29-1 and TRBJ2-6, is as follows: SAVISQKPSRDICQRGTSLTIQCQVDSQVTMMFWYRQQPGQSLTLIATANQGSEATYESGFVIDKFPISRPNLTFSTLTVSNMSPEDSSIYLCSVEDRDRSGTASGANVLTFGAGSRLTVL.

The CDR3 bases are TGTGCCAGCAGCGGGACTAGCGGAAGCTCCTACAATGAGCAGTTCTTC. Translated, it gives CASSGTSGSSYNEQFF. The chain uses TRBV9 and TRBJ2-1; 10 bases line up with TRBD2. Germline loops: CDR1 SGDLS, CDR2 YYNGEE. This CDR3 comprises 16 residues. V trimming: 3 bases; J trimming: 0 bases; junction bases outside the gene matches: 3. Full variable domain (rest looked up from reference TRBV9 and TRBJ2-1): DSGVTQTPKHLITATGQRVTLRCSPRSGDLSVYWYQQSLDQGLQFLIQYYNGEERAKGNILERFSAQQFPDLHSELNLSSLELGDSALYFCASSGTSGSSYNEQFFGPGTRLTVL.

This clone was detected only a few times. The chain has TRBV7-2 and TRBJ2-3; D perhaps matches TRBD2 (6 bases). The V end was cut by 6 bases, the J end by 2 bases, with 9 bases between. The CDR3 loop spans 13 amino acids. CDR1 and CDR2 (germline): SGHTA, FQGNSA. The CDR3 DNA reads TGTGCCAGCAGGCGGGACGCCACAGATACGCAGTATTTT. It codes for CASRRDATDTQYF.

This sequence joins TRBV7-6 and TRBJ2-7; 10 bases align to TRBD2. V shed 3 bases, J shed 7 bases, and the junction held 12 bases outside the gene matches. Germline values: CDR1 SGHVS, CDR2 FNYEAQ. CDR3 length equals 16 residues. The CDR3 sequence is CASSLGGASGGGEQYF. As DNA, the CDR3 is TGTGCCAGCAGCTTGGGGGGGGCTAGCGGGGGCGGGGAGCAGTACTTC. The whole variable domain, remainder taken from reference TRBV7-6 and TRBJ2-7, is GAGVSQSPRYKVTKRGQDVALRCDPISGHVSLYWYRQALGQGPEFLTYFNYEAQQDKSGLPNDRFSAERPEGSISTLTIQRTEQRDSAMYRCASSLGGASGGGEQYFGPGTRLTVT.

This chain connects TRBV3-1 (or the pseudogene TRBV3-2) to TRBJ2-5; TRBD2 might be the D (6 bases). Deletions cut 4 bases from V and 6 bases from J, with 15 bases between. Per germline, CDR1 LGHDT and CDR2 YNNKEL (reference sequence). This CDR3 is built from 14 residues. CDR3 sequence reads: CASSRSGTSKTQYF. The CDR3 nucleotides are TGTGCCAGCAGCCGTTCCGGGACTTCTAAGACCCAGTACTTC.

This chain joins TRBV7-3 and TRBJ2-1; maybe TRBD2 (7 bases). This CDR3 region has 17 residues. Germline V gene data show CDR1 as SGHTA and CDR2 as FQGTGA. V gave up 2 bases and J gave up 0 bases, with 14 bases separating them. This CDR3 reads CASSLGGARSSYNEQFF. CDR3 DNA sequence: TGTGCCAGCAGCTTAGGGGGGGCCAGGAGCTCCTACAATGAGCAGTTCTTC.

This chain uses TRBV6-5 with TRBJ2-1, with D unresolved. The CDR3 extends over 13 amino acids. Between the trimmed V and J ends, which lost 0 bases and 6 bases, there was a span of 6 bases. Per germline, CDR1 MNHEY and CDR2 SVGAGI. The CDR3 region has the DNA TGTGCCAGCAGTTACTCTCCCGGCAATGAGCAGTTCTTC. Encoded protein: CASSYSPGNEQFF.

The chain couples TRBV7-2 to TRBJ2-3; D perhaps matches TRBD1 (6 bases). V lost 5 bases to trimming and J lost 1 base, with 13 bases between them. Germline values: CDR1 SGHTA, CDR2 FQGNSA. This CDR3 is 15 amino acids long. The CDR3 spells CASSPDSLGTDTQYF. In nucleotides, the CDR3 is TGTGCCAGCAGCCCGGACAGCTTGGGCACAGATACGCAGTATTTT.

The sample holds a few counts of this clone. This sequence joins TRBV5-5 and TRBJ2-7; 7 positions agree with TRBD2. The germline CDR1 and CDR2 sequences are SGHKS and YYEKEE (reference sequence). The CDR3 has 13 amino acids. After removal of 2 bases from V and 7 bases from J, the junction contained 6 bases not matched to a gene. CDR3 DNA: TGTGCCAGCAGCTTCGGTGGGGGAGGGGAGCAGTACTTC. Translating gives CASSFGGGGEQYF.

The chain links TRBV19 to TRBJ2-7; the D gene is possibly TRBD2 (5 bases). Trimming took 6 bases from V and 1 from J, leaving 13 bases between them. Germline V gene data show CDR1 as LNHDA and CDR2 as SQIVND (reference sequence). The CDR3 is 14 amino acids. The CDR3 is CASRRPGSSYEQYF. CDR3 DNA: TGTGCCAGTAGGCGGCCGGGATCGTCCTACGAGCAGTACTTC.

V usage is TRBV5-1 and J usage is TRBJ1-1, with 11 positions matching TRBD1. Trimming removed 4 bases from V and 12 bases from J; junction bases left unmatched: 8. This CDR3 has 13 amino acids. CDR1 SGHRS and CDR2 YFSETQ come from the germline V gene. CDR3 loop: CASSVGTGGSSFF. CDR3 DNA: TGCGCCAGCAGCGTCGGGACAGGGGGATCGTCTTTCTTT.

This chain uses TRBV27 with TRBJ1-1; tentative D call: TRBD1 (6 bases). Germline V lookup: CDR1 MNHEY, CDR2 SMNVEV (reference sequence). The CDR3 sequence is 12 residues long. The V gene lost 5 bases and the J gene lost 5 bases, with 9 bases spanning the gap. The CDR3 spells CASSKQGTEAFF. Here the CDR3 DNA reads TGTGCCAGCAGTAAGCAGGGGACTGAAGCTTTCTTT.

This chain links TRBV6-2 or TRBV6-3 with TRBJ2-7; 10 bases line up with TRBD2. The germline V gene encodes CDR1 MNHEY and CDR2 SVGEGT. V gave up 4 bases and J gave up 5 bases; unmatched junction bases: 5. This CDR3 is built from 14 residues. CDR3 loop: CASSSLAGVDEQYF. The CDR3 region has the DNA TGTGCCAGCAGTTCTCTAGCGGGAGTGGACGAGCAGTACTTC.

The V and J genes are TRBV19 and TRBJ2-2; D unresolved. The V end was cut by 3 bases, the J end by 5 bases, with 7 bases between. The CDR3 totals 13 residues. Germline CDR1 is LNHDA and CDR2 is SQIVND (reference sequence). CDR3 residues: CASSIMRTGELFF. CDR3 coding DNA: TGTGCCAGTAGTATTATGAGGACCGGGGAGCTGTTTTTT.

The chain couples TRBV9 to TRBJ2-3; 15 nucleotides match TRBD2. The CDR3 length is 17 residues. V dropped 4 bases and J dropped 8; count of bases not matched to a gene: 11. Germline lookup yields CDR1 SGDLS and CDR2 YYNGEE. The CDR3 is CASSPRPGLAGGFTQYF. In DNA form, the CDR3 reads TGTGCCAGCAGCCCAAGACCGGGACTAGCGGGGGGCTTTACGCAGTATTTT. Filled out from reference TRBV9 and TRBJ2-3, the complete variable domain reads DSGVTQTPKHLITATGQRVTLRCSPRSGDLSVYWYQQSLDQGLQFLIQYYNGEERAKGNILERFSAQQFPDLHSELNLSSLELGDSALYFCASSPRPGLAGGFTQYFGPGTRLTVL.

The chain joins TRBV7-3 to TRBJ1-3; 9 bases align to TRBD1. This CDR3 comprises 14 residues. Germline CDR1 is SGHTA and CDR2 is FQGTGA. Germline trimming cut 4 bases from V and 7 bases from J; bases unmatched to any gene: 5. As DNA, the CDR3 is TGTGCCAGCAGCTCCGGGACAGGGAGCAACACCATATATTTT. Amino acids: CASSSGTGSNTIYF.

The chain is built from TRBV20-1 and TRBJ2-5; 10 nucleotides match TRBD2. The trim removed 6 bases at V and 5 bases at J, leaving 12 bases unmatched. This CDR3 spans 15 amino acids. Looked up from germline, CDR1 is DFQATT and CDR2 is SNEGSKA (reference sequence). CDR3 sequence: CSASSLAGDQETQYF. The CDR3 DNA is TGCAGTGCAAGTAGTCTAGCGGGAGATCAGGAGACCCAGTACTTC.